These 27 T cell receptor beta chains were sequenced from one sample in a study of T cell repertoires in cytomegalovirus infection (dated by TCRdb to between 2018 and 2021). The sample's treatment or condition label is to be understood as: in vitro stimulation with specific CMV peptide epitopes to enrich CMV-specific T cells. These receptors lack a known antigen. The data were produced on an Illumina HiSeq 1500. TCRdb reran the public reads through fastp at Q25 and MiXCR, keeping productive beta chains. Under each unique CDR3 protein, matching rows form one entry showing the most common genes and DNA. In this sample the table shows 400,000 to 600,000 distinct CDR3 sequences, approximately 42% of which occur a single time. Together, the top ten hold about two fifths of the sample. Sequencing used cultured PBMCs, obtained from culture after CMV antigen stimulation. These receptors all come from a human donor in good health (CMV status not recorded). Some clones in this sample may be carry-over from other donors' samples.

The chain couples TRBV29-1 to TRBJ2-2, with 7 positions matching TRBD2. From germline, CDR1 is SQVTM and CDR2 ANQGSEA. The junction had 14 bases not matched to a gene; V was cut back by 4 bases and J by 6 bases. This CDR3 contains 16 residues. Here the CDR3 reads CSVGVAGGGGAGELFF. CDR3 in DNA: TGCAGCGTTGGGGTCGCCGGTGGGGGAGGGGCCGGGGAGCTGTTTTTT.

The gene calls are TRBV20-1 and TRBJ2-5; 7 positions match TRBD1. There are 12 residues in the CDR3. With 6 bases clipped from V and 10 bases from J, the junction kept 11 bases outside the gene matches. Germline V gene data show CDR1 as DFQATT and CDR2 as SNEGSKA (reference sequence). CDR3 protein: CSAHGTDGLQYF. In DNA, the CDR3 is TGCAGTGCCCACGGGACAGACGGACTCCAGTACTTC.

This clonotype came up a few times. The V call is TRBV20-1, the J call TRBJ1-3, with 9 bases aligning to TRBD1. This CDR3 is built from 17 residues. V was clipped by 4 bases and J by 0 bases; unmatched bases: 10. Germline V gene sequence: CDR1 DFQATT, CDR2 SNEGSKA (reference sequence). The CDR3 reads CSATQGATGSSGNTIYF. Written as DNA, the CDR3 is TGCAGTGCTACACAGGGGGCGACGGGGAGCTCTGGAAACACCATATATTTT.

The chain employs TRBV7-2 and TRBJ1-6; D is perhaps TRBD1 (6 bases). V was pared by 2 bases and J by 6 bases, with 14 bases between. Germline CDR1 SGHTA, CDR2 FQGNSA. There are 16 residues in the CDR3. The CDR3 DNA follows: TGTGCCAGCAGCTTATGGGGGCGGCTGATTAATTCACCCCTCCACTTT. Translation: CASSLWGRLINSPLHF.

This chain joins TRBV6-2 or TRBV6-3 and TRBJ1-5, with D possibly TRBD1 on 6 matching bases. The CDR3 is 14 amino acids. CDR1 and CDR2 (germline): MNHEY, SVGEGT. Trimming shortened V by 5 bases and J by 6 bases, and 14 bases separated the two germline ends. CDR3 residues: CASSNRQVGQPQHF. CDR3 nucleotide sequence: TGTGCCAGCAGTAATAGACAGGTCGGTCAGCCCCAGCATTTT.

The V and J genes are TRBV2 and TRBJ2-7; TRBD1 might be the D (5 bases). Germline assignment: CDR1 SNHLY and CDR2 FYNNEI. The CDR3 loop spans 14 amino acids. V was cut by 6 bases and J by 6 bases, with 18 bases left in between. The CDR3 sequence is CASSRQSISSEQYF. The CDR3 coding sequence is TGTGCCAGCAGCAGACAGTCCATATCGAGCGAGCAGTACTTC.

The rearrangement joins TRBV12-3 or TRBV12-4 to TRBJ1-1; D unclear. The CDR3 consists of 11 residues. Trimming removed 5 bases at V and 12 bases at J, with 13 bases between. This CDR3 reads CASSHQVVPFF. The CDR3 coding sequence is TGTGCCAGCAGTCATCAGGTTGTACCTTTCTTT.

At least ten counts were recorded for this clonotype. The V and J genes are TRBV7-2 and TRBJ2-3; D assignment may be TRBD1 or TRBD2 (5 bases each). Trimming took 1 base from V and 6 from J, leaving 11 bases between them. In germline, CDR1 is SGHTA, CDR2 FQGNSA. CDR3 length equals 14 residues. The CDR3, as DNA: TGTGCCAGCAGCTTAGGGGGCGGGCCGGATACGCAGTATTTT. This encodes CASSLGGGPDTQYF.

This chain's CDR3 is CASSFGTDDETQYF. DNA for the CDR3: TGTGCCAGCAGCTTCGGGACCGATGATGAGACCCAGTACTTC. The chain joins TRBV5-5 to TRBJ2-5; D is tentatively TRBD1 or TRBD2 (5 bases each). Germline V CDR1 and CDR2: SGHKS, YYEKEE (reference sequence). The CDR3 loop spans 14 amino acids. V was cut by 2 bases and J by 5 bases, with 13 bases left in between.

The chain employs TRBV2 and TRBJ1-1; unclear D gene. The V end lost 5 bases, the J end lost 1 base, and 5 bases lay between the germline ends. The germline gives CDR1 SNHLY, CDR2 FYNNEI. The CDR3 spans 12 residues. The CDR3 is CASSRSNTEAFF. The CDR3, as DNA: TGTGCCAGCAGTCGGTCGAACACTGAAGCTTTCTTT. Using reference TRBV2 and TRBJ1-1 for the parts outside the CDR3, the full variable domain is EPEVTQTPSHQVTQMGQEVILRCVPISNHLYFYWYRQILGQKVEFLVSFYNNEISEKSEIFDDQFSVERPDGSNFTLKIRSTKLEDSAMYFCASSRSNTEAFFGQGTRLTVV.

The CDR3 sequence is CASSEAVTHNEQFF. In nucleotides, the CDR3 is TGTGCCAGCAGTGAAGCGGTTACGCACAATGAGCAGTTCTTC. V gene TRBV6-1 combines with J gene TRBJ2-1; no clear D. V shed 0 bases and J shed 5 bases, with 8 bases lying between them. The CDR3 contains 14 residues. Germline CDR1 and CDR2: MNHNS and SASEGT.

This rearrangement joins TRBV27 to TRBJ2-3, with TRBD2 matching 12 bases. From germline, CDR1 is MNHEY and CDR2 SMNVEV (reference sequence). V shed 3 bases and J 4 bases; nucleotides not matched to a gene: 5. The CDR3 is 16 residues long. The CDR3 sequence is CASSFLAGGRADTQYF. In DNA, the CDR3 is TGTGCCAGCAGTTTCCTAGCGGGGGGGCGGGCAGATACGCAGTATTTT.

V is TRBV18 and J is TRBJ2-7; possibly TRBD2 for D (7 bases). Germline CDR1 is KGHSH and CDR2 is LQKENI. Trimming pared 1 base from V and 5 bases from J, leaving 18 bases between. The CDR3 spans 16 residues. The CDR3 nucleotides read TGTGCCAGCTCACCACTTAGGGGGGGAGACCAGAACGAGCAGTACTTC. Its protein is CASSPLRGGDQNEQYF.

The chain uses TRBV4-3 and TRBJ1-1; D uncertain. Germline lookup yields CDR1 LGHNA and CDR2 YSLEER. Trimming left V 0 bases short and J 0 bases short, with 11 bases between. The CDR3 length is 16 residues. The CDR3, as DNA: TGCGCCAGCAGCCAAGATCTTGGCAGAATGAACACTGAAGCTTTCTTT. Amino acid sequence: CASSQDLGRMNTEAFF.

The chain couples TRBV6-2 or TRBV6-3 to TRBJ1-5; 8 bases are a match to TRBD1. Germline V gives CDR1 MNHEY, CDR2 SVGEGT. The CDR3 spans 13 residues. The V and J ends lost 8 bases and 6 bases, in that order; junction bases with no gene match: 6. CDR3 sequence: CASRTGFGQPQHF. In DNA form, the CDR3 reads TGTGCCAGCCGGACAGGGTTCGGTCAGCCCCAGCATTTT.

The CDR3 nucleotides read TGTGCCAGCAGTTACTCGACACGCTACTATGGCTACACCTTC. Translation gives CASSYSTRYYGYTF. The chain joins TRBV6-5 to TRBJ1-2; D remains ambiguous. The CDR3 is made up of 14 amino acids. In germline, CDR1 is MNHEY, CDR2 SVGAGI. V was pared by 0 bases and J by 3 bases, with 8 bases between.

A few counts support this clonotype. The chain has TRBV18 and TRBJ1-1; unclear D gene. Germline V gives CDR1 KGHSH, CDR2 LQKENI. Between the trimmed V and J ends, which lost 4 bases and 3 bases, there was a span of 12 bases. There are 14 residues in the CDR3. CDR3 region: CASSLSRGYTEAFF. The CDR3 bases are TGTGCCAGCTCACTGTCGAGAGGGTACACTGAAGCTTTCTTT.

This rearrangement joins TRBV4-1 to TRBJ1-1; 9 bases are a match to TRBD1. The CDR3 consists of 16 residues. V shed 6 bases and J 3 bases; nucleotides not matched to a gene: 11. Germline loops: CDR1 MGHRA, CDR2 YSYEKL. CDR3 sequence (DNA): TGCGCCAGCAGGCACGGGACAGGGAAGGGGGACACTGAAGCTTTCTTT. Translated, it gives CASRHGTGKGDTEAFF.

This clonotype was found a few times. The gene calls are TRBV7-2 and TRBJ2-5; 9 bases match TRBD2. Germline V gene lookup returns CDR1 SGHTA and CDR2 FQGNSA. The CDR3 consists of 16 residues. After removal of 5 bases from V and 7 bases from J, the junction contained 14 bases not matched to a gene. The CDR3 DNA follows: TGTGCCAGCAGCCTGTTTCCTAGCGGGGCACAGGGGACCCAGTACTTC. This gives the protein CASSLFPSGAQGTQYF.

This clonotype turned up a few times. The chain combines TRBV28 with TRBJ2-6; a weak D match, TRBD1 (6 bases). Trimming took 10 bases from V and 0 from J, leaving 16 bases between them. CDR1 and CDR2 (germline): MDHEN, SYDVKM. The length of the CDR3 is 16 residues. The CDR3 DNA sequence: TGTGCCACACTGGGCAGGGGAAGCTCTGGGGCCAACGTCCTGACTTTC. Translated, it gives CATLGRGSSGANVLTF.

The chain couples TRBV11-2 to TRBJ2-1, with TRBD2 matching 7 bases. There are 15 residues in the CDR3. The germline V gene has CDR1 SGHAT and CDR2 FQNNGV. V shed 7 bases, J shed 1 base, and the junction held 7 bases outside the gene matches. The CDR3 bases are TGTGCCAGCAATCTACCGGGACTATCCTACAATGAGCAGTTCTTC. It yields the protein CASNLPGLSYNEQFF.

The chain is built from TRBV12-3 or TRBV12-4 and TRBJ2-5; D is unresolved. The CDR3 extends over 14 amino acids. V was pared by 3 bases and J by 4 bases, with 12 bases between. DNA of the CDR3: TGTGCCAGCAGTTTCTGGGTTTCGGGAGAGACCCAGTACTTC. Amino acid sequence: CASSFWVSGETQYF.

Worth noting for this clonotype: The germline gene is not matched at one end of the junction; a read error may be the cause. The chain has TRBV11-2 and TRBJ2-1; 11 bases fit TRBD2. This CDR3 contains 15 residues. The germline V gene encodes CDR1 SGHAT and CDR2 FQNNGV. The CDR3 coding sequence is TGTACCAGCAGCTTCGGGACTAGCGGAAACAATGAGCAGTTCTTC. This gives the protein CTSSFGTSGNNEQFF.

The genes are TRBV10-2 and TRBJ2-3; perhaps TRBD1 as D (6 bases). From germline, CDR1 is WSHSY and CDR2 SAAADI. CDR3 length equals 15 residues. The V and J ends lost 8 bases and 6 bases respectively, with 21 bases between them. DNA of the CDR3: TGCGCCAGCGATGATGGGGGACAACGTAAGGATACGCAGTATTTT. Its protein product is CASDDGGQRKDTQYF.

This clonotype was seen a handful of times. The chain's CDR3 is CASSLDPQAPYEQYF. The CDR3 DNA reads TGTGCCAGCAGCTTAGACCCACAGGCCCCCTACGAGCAGTACTTC. This rearrangement joins TRBV7-9 to TRBJ2-7, with D maybe TRBD1 (5 bases). V lost 1 base, J lost 2 bases, and 12 bases lay in between. Germline V CDR1 and CDR2: SEHNR, FQNEAQ (reference sequence). CDR3 size: 15 residues.

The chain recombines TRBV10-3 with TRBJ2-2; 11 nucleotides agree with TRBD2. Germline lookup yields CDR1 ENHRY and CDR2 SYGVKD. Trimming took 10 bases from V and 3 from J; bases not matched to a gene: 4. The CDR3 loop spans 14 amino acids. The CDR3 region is CATRGLADTGELFF. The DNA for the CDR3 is TGTGCCACCAGGGGACTAGCGGACACCGGGGAGCTGTTTTTT.

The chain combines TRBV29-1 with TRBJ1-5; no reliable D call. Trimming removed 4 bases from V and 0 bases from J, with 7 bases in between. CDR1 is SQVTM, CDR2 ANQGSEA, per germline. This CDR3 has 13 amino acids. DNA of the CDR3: TGCAGCGTTGGAGAGAATAGCAATCAGCCCCAGCATTTT. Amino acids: CSVGENSNQPQHF.